What follows are 10 T cell receptor beta chains derived from one specimen sequenced in a study of blood T cell repertoires in COVID-19. The protocol was immunoSEQ multiplex PCR, while the TCRdb copy is restricted to in-frame clones and leaves out a portion. The sample records roughly 120,000 clones, less than 90% being singletons. Sample: peripheral blood. Receptors were obtained from a woman aged 55-75 years with acute or convalescent COVID-19.

A few counts support this clone. The chain's CDR3 is CATSDSRTGNTEAFF. The CDR3 DNA follows: TGTGCCACCAGTGATTCCCGGACAGGGAACACTGAAGCTTTCTTT. The genes are TRBV24-1 and TRBJ1-1; 7 nucleotides line up with TRBD1. Germline CDR1 is KGHDR and CDR2 is SFDVKD. CDR3 length: 15 amino acids. J was trimmed by 1 base and V by 2 bases; bases with no gene match: 3.

The chain uses TRBV7-2 and TRBJ1-2; D not certain. V was shortened by 5 bases and J by 4 bases, with 11 bases between the two germline ends. CDR1 is SGHTA, CDR2 FQGNSA, per germline. The CDR3 has 13 residues. The CDR3 sequence is CASSPPGAYGYTF. The CDR3 DNA sequence: TGTGCCAGCAGCCCACCGGGAGCCTATGGCTACACCTTC.

The chain combines TRBV7-9 with TRBJ1-3, with D perhaps matching TRBD1 (6 bases). The CDR3 has 16 amino acids. Looked up from germline, CDR1 is SEHNR and CDR2 is FQNEAQ (reference sequence). The ends were cut back, 1 base at V and 4 bases at J, with 14 bases in the middle. CDR3: CASSLERPGGGNTIYF. CDR3 nucleotides: TGTGCCAGCAGCTTAGAGCGTCCGGGGGGCGGAAACACCATATATTTT.

This clone has a single count. The V gene is TRBV12-5, the J gene TRBJ1-1; maybe TRBD1 (6 bases). CDR3 size: 16 residues. Looked up from germline, CDR1 is LGHNT and CDR2 is FRNRAP. Deletions cut 4 bases from V and 3 bases from J, with 18 bases between. The CDR3 nucleotides read TGTGCTAGTGGTTACCAGAGGGGGGGAGTAGACACTGAAGCTTTCTTT. Protein: CASGYQRGGVDTEAFF.

The table lists this clone with a count of one. This sequence joins TRBV20-1 and TRBJ1-1; the match to TRBD1 covers 7 bases. The germline V gene has CDR1 DFQATT and CDR2 SNEGSKA (reference sequence). CDR3 length: 11 residues. Unmatched junction bases numbered 7, after V lost 4 bases and J lost 11 bases. Here the CDR3 reads CSANRDSGAFF. The CDR3 nucleotides are TGCAGTGCTAACCGGGACAGTGGCGCTTTCTTT.

This chain joins TRBV30 and TRBJ1-1; D ambiguous. The CDR3 is made up of 16 amino acids. CDR1 and CDR2 from the germline V gene are GTSNPN and SVGIG (reference sequence). V shed 0 bases and J shed 1 base, with 15 bases lying between them. CDR3 sequence reads: CAWSVSRVRPNTEAFF. Here the CDR3 DNA reads TGTGCCTGGAGTGTGTCCCGGGTGAGGCCGAACACTGAAGCTTTCTTT.

This chain joins TRBV12-3 or TRBV12-4 and TRBJ2-3; no firm D call. V was trimmed by 3 bases and J by 5 bases, leaving 3 bases between them. The CDR3 sequence is 11 residues long. CDR3 sequence (DNA): TGTGCCAGCAGTTTCGGAGATACGCAGTATTTT. Translation: CASSFGDTQYF.

This rearrangement joins TRBV4-1 to TRBJ2-1; possible D gene TRBD2, 5 bases. CDR3 length: 16 amino acids. Germline CDR1 and CDR2: MGHRA and YSYEKL. V was cut by 1 base and J by 10 bases, with 20 bases left in between. The CDR3 reads CASSQGSWTLRPEQFF. CDR3 DNA: TGCGCCAGCAGCCAAGGGTCGTGGACTCTTCGTCCGGAGCAGTTCTTC.

The genes are TRBV6-5 and TRBJ1-2; D may be TRBD1 (5 bases). Per germline, CDR1 MNHEY and CDR2 SVGAGI. The ends were cut back, 0 bases at V and 0 bases at J, with 8 bases in the middle. This CDR3 has 15 amino acids. CDR3 bases: TGTGCCAGCAGTTACTCGGGGGGACCTAACTATGGCTACACCTTC. Translation: CASSYSGGPNYGYTF.

This clone has only a few counts. The chain has TRBV29-1 and TRBJ2-1, with TRBD1 identical over 8 bases. Germline V gene sequence: CDR1 SQVTM, CDR2 ANQGSEA. There are 14 residues in the CDR3. V gave up 5 bases and J gave up 8 bases; unmatched junction bases: 11. The CDR3 here is CSVLGGTGGDEQFF. CDR3 sequence (DNA): TGCAGCGTTTTAGGGGGGACAGGTGGGGATGAGCAGTTCTTC.